A single sample gave rise to the 20 T cell receptor beta chains below, sequenced in a study of identical twins. One entry per CDR3 protein results from TCRdb running MiXCR on the 5' RACE reads. Here the sample spans hundreds of thousands of distinct CDR3 sequences, 5.5% to 6.5% being singletons. Sequencing input: naive T cells sorted from blood. Receptors were obtained from a man younger than 35 in good health.

This clonotype was picked up many times. This chain connects TRBV29-1 to TRBJ1-2; possible D gene TRBD1, 5 bases. Germline V gene lookup returns CDR1 SQVTM and CDR2 ANQGSEA. Trimming removed 7 bases from V and 8 bases from J, with 17 bases in between. The length of the CDR3 is 12 residues. CDR3 bases: TGCAGCGCCTTGGGACCTTGGGAGGGCTACACCTTC. Encoded protein: CSALGPWEGYTF.

This clonotype turned up a few times. The chain is built from TRBV4-2 and TRBJ2-4, with 9 positions matching TRBD2. The CDR3 runs to 22 residues. CDR1 and CDR2 from the germline V gene are LGHNA and YNFKEQ. V lost 3 bases, J lost 1 base, and 22 bases stayed unmatched. The CDR3 DNA follows: TGTGCCAGCAGCCAGGGATACGGCGGGAGGGCCGACTCAAACTCTGCCAAAAACATTCAGTACTTC. This encodes CASSQGYGGRADSNSAKNIQYF.

This clonotype was seen repeatedly, ten times or more. The gene calls are TRBV12-3 or TRBV12-4 and TRBJ1-3, with D tentatively TRBD1 (6 bases). The CDR3 extends over 13 amino acids. V lost 5 bases and J lost 3, with 8 bases in between. Written as DNA, the CDR3 is TGTGCCAGCAGTGACAGGAGTGGAAACACCATATATTTT. It codes for CASSDRSGNTIYF.

This clonotype has a count of ten or more. The chain links TRBV20-1 to TRBJ2-1, with 13 bases fitting TRBD2. This CDR3 region has 14 residues. Germline V gives CDR1 DFQATT, CDR2 SNEGSKA (reference sequence). J was trimmed by 10 bases and V by 6 bases; bases with no gene match: 9. CDR3 in DNA: TGCAGTGCGTCACTAGCGGGAGGGCCTCTGGAGCAGTTCTTC. Its translation: CSASLAGGPLEQFF.

This clonotype was seen ten or more times. V is TRBV20-1 and J is TRBJ2-3; TRBD2 might be the D (6 bases). Trimming pared 7 bases from V and 0 bases from J, leaving 11 bases between. The CDR3 sequence is 13 residues long. The germline V gene has CDR1 DFQATT and CDR2 SNEGSKA (reference sequence). The CDR3 loop reads CSVRGTSTDTQYF. CDR3 in DNA: TGCAGTGTTCGGGGGACTAGCACAGATACGCAGTATTTT.

This clonotype was observed at least ten times. J is TRBJ1-1 and V is TRBV12-3 or TRBV12-4; 7 positions agree with TRBD1. This CDR3 contains 13 residues. The ends lost 6 bases at V and 4 bases at J; junction bases unmatched: 5. The DNA for the CDR3 is TGTGCCAGCAGAGACCAGGGGGGCACTGAAGCTTTCTTT. This sequence encodes CASRDQGGTEAFF.

This clonotype has more than one count but fewer than ten. The J gene is TRBJ2-2, the V gene TRBV3-1, with 9 bases fitting TRBD2. CDR1 is LGHDT and CDR2 is YNNKEL in the germline V gene (reference sequence). The CDR3 is 18 amino acids. With 3 bases clipped from V and 4 bases from J, the junction kept 12 bases outside the gene matches. Here the CDR3 reads CASSHRTSEHISTGELFF. CDR3 coding DNA: TGTGCCAGCAGCCACCGGACTAGCGAACACATAAGCACCGGGGAGCTGTTTTTT.

The chain carries TRBV6-5 and TRBJ2-7, with 9 nucleotides matching TRBD2. The CDR3 contains 16 residues. Losses at the gene ends were 3 bases for V and 0 bases for J; bases not matched to a gene: 6. Germline CDR1 and CDR2: MNHEY and SVGAGI. In DNA form, the CDR3 reads TGTGCCAGCAGTTATCCTAGCGGGACGAGCTCCTACGAGCAGTACTTC. Its translation: CASSYPSGTSSYEQYF.

This clonotype was recorded many times. The gene calls are TRBV12-3 or TRBV12-4 and TRBJ2-2; D uncertain. Trimming stripped 3 bases from V and 4 bases from J, with 9 bases between. This CDR3 is 14 amino acids long. CDR3 DNA sequence: TGTGCCAGCAGTTTTACGAGGACCACCGGGGAGCTGTTTTTT. Amino acids: CASSFTRTTGELFF.

This clonotype was seen at least ten times. This sequence joins TRBV12-3 or TRBV12-4 and TRBJ2-1; D tentatively fits TRBD1 or TRBD2 (5 bases each). The V end lost 6 bases, the J end lost 3 bases, and 12 bases lay between the germline ends. The CDR3 totals 14 residues. The CDR3 region is CASRTGRIYNEQFF. In nucleotides, the CDR3 is TGTGCCAGCAGAACGGGACGGATCTACAATGAGCAGTTCTTC.

The chain combines TRBV6-5 with TRBJ2-5; D is undetermined. Germline assignment: CDR1 MNHEY and CDR2 SVGAGI. This CDR3 region has 14 residues. Trimming removed 2 bases from V and 5 bases from J, with 12 bases in between. This CDR3 is CASSYIPEEETQYF. In DNA, the CDR3 is TGTGCCAGCAGTTACATTCCCGAAGAGGAGACCCAGTACTTC.

The chain links TRBV5-5 to TRBJ1-1; 9 bases align to TRBD1. The ends lost 2 bases at V and 7 bases at J; junction bases unmatched: 9. Germline CDR1 and CDR2: SGHKS and YYEKEE (reference sequence). This CDR3 comprises 15 residues. The CDR3 here is CASSLETGTGNEAFF. In nucleotides, the CDR3 is TGTGCCAGCAGCTTAGAAACCGGGACAGGGAATGAAGCTTTCTTT.

This clonotype was seen at least ten times. The chain joins TRBV5-1 to TRBJ2-4, with D possibly matching TRBD1 (6 bases). V was pared by 0 bases and J by 1 base, with 11 bases between. CDR3 length equals 16 residues. The V gene's germline CDR1 is SGHRS and CDR2 YFSETQ. CDR3 amino acids: CASSLAGQGAKNIQYF. CDR3 DNA sequence: TGCGCCAGCAGCTTGGCCGGGCAGGGGGCCAAAAACATTCAGTACTTC.

This clonotype has ten or more counts. V and J are TRBV6-2 or TRBV6-3 and TRBJ2-7, with 8 positions matching TRBD2. The ends lost 6 bases at V and 2 bases at J; junction bases unmatched: 3. The CDR3 length is 13 residues. Germline CDR1 and CDR2: MNHEY and SVGEGT. CDR3 protein: CASRELAAYEQYF. The DNA for the CDR3 is TGTGCCAGCAGGGAACTAGCGGCCTACGAGCAGTACTTC.

CDR3 sequence reads: CASSLGGWYNSPLHF. The CDR3 nucleotides read TGTGCCAGCAGCTTGGGGGGCTGGTATAATTCACCCCTCCACTTT. V is TRBV11-2 and J is TRBJ1-6, with D possibly matching TRBD1 (6 bases). The CDR3 runs to 15 residues. V was cut by 3 bases and J by 4 bases, with 10 bases left in between. CDR1 and CDR2 (germline): SGHAT, FQNNGV.

This clonotype showed up many times. V is TRBV28 and J is TRBJ1-4; 8 positions agree with TRBD1. Germline loops: CDR1 MDHEN, CDR2 SYDVKM. Germline trimming cut 7 bases from V and 7 bases from J; bases unmatched to any gene: 5. The CDR3 consists of 13 residues. CDR3 loop: CASKGQAPEKLFF. The CDR3 DNA sequence: TGTGCCAGCAAGGGACAGGCCCCTGAAAAACTGTTTTTT.

This clonotype was counted many times. The V gene is TRBV20-1, the J gene TRBJ2-1, with 13 bases matching TRBD2. Germline assignment: CDR1 DFQATT and CDR2 SNEGSKA (reference sequence). V shed 6 bases and J 7 bases; nucleotides not matched to a gene: 9. The CDR3 runs 15 residues. This CDR3 is CSAFTSGRAPNEQFF. CDR3 sequence (DNA): TGCAGTGCCTTTACTAGCGGGAGGGCCCCGAATGAGCAGTTCTTC.

This clonotype appeared a few times. This chain uses TRBV5-1 with TRBJ2-1; no firm D call. The CDR3 contains 12 residues. The V gene's germline CDR1 is SGHRS and CDR2 YFSETQ. The V end was cut by 2 bases, the J end by 9 bases, with 9 bases between. The CDR3 loop is CASSFDTTEQFF. The CDR3 DNA reads TGCGCCAGCAGCTTCGATACTACTGAGCAGTTCTTC. The whole variable domain, filled in from reference TRBV5-1 and TRBJ2-1, reads KAGVTQTPRYLIKTRGQQVTLSCSPISGHRSVSWYQQTPGQGLQFLFEYFSETQRNKGNFPGRFSGRQFSNSRSEMNVSTLELGDSALYLCASSFDTTEQFFGPGTRLTVL.

This chain connects TRBV19 to TRBJ2-1; possible D gene TRBD2, 6 bases. Trimming pared 1 base from V and 9 bases from J, leaving 19 bases between. The CDR3 has 16 amino acids. Looked up from germline, CDR1 is LNHDA and CDR2 is SQIVND (reference sequence). Here the CDR3 reads CASSIVRRDPPAEQFF. Written as DNA, the CDR3 is TGTGCCAGTAGTATAGTGAGGCGGGACCCCCCAGCTGAGCAGTTCTTC.

The J gene is TRBJ2-1, the V gene TRBV7-8, with D unresolved. Germline loops: CDR1 SGHVS, CDR2 FQNEAQ. V lost 7 bases and J lost 2, with 9 bases in between. The CDR3 totals 13 residues. Written as DNA, the CDR3 is TGTGCCAGCAAGAATGGGGCCTACAATGAGCAGTTCTTC. Protein sequence: CASKNGAYNEQFF.